Following are 20 T cell receptor beta chains from one sample sequenced in a study of shared clonotypes between healthy human individuals. The assay was immunoSEQ multiplex PCR, and TCRdb's table has in-frame clones only and misses some. This table holds roughly 2.6 million clones, more than 90% found once. What was sequenced was naive CD4+ T cells sorted from blood. Subset: CD45RA+ positively selected. These receptors all come from a man between 18 and 35 years old in good health.

The rearrangement uses TRBV21-1 and TRBJ2-1; the table's D call, TRBD1, was not checked against the DNA. TRBV21-1 is deemed a pseudogene. The CDR3 spans 16 residues. CDR3 sequence: CASSKQWQGCFDEQFF. DNA of the CDR3: TGTGCCAGCAGCAAACAATGGCAGGGATGTTTCGATGAGCAGTTCTTC.

The chain employs TRBV5-1 and TRBJ2-3; TRBD2 agrees at 7 bases. The V gene end was trimmed by 2 bases and the J gene end by 3 bases; junction bases not matched to a gene: 12. CDR3 length: 17 residues. From germline, CDR1 is SGHRS and CDR2 YFSETQ. Here the CDR3 DNA reads TGCGCCAGCAGCTTTCCTCCGGGACTAAGTTTAACAGATACGCAGTATTTT. Translating gives CASSFPPGLSLTDTQYF.

The genes are TRBV29-1 and TRBJ2-5; tentatively, D is TRBD1 or TRBD2 (7 bases each). Germline CDR1 is SQVTM and CDR2 is ANQGSEA. There are 13 residues in the CDR3. V lost 6 bases and J lost 5, with 16 bases in between. The CDR3 protein is CSVSGTVAETQYF. CDR3 sequence (DNA): TGCAGCGTCAGCGGGACAGTAGCTGAGACCCAGTACTTC.

The chain carries TRBV4-1 and TRBJ2-7; 11 bases agree with TRBD1. Germline V gene lookup returns CDR1 MGHRA and CDR2 YSYEKL. Trimming at V came to 4 bases and at J to 0 bases, leaving 5 bases not matched to a gene. The CDR3 length is 16 residues. The CDR3 DNA is TGCGCCAGCAGCCGAGGGACAGGGGGATCCTCCTACGAGCAGTACTTC. Translating it yields CASSRGTGGSSYEQYF.

This chain links TRBV7-2 with TRBJ2-7, with D uncertain. This CDR3 comprises 15 residues. Germline V lookup: CDR1 SGHTA, CDR2 FQGNSA. Trimming removed 1 base at V and 2 bases at J, with 12 bases between. CDR3 amino acids: CASSLVDIKAYEQYF. The CDR3 DNA reads as TGTGCCAGCAGCTTAGTTGACATCAAGGCCTACGAGCAGTACTTC.

This chain joins TRBV18 and TRBJ2-5; 8 nucleotides align to TRBD1. This CDR3 is built from 16 residues. Germline values: CDR1 KGHSH, CDR2 LQKENI. With V trimmed by 3 bases and J by 3 bases, 9 bases remained unmatched. The CDR3 DNA sequence: TGTGCCAGCTCACCCCTCCCAGGGGGCCAGAAAGAGACCCAGTACTTC. It encodes CASSPLPGGQKETQYF.

The chain joins TRBV10-2 to TRBJ2-7; the match to TRBD1 covers 8 bases. V gave up 5 bases and J gave up 6 bases; unmatched junction bases: 12. Germline CDR1 reads WSHSY; CDR2 reads SAAADI. This CDR3 comprises 15 residues. The CDR3 nucleotides are TGCGCCAGCAGTTACCCCGGCGGGACAGGTGGCGAGCAGTACTTC. It specifies CASSYPGGTGGEQYF.

The gene calls are TRBV21-1 and TRBJ1-1; the table gives TRBD1 as D, unverified against the DNA. TRBV21-1 is a recognized pseudogene. The CDR3 totals 20 residues. The CDR3 DNA is TGTGCCAGCAGCAAAAAGGAAAGCGTGCGGGACAGGGGGGTGAACACTGAAGCTTTCTTT. This gives the protein CASSKKESVRDRGVNTEAFF.

V gene TRBV25-1 combines with J gene TRBJ2-5; possibly TRBD1 for D (6 bases). This CDR3 has 15 residues. Germline V lookup: CDR1 MGHDK, CDR2 SYGVNS. V was cut by 5 bases and J by 9 bases, with 22 bases left in between. The CDR3 spells CASSMDSQRIGAQYF. The CDR3 nucleotides read TGTGCCAGCAGTATGGACAGTCAGCGCATTGGGGCCCAGTACTTC.

This chain links TRBV19 with TRBJ2-4; tentatively, D is TRBD1 (5 bases). The CDR3 contains 12 residues. The germline V gene encodes CDR1 LNHDA and CDR2 SQIVND (reference sequence). The V end lost 6 bases, the J end lost 5 bases, and 8 bases lay between the germline ends. This CDR3 reads CASSPTENIQYF. CDR3 bases: TGTGCCAGTAGCCCGACAGAAAACATTCAGTACTTC.

This sequence joins TRBV7-2 and TRBJ2-4; D gene ambiguous. The CDR3 covers 15 residues. V lost 5 bases and J lost 3, with 14 bases in between. CDR1 and CDR2 from the germline V gene are SGHTA and FQGNSA. The CDR3 here is CASSRSGLGKNIQYF. CDR3 DNA: TGTGCCAGCAGCAGATCTGGTTTAGGCAAAAACATTCAGTACTTC.

The rearrangement uses TRBV5-1 and TRBJ2-4; the D gene could be TRBD1 or TRBD2 (5 bases each). Between the trimmed V and J ends, which lost 4 bases and 6 bases, there was a span of 23 bases. The CDR3 has 17 amino acids. Germline values: CDR1 SGHRS, CDR2 YFSETQ. CDR3 region: CASSPLYRDATGNIQYF. The CDR3, as DNA: TGCGCCAGCAGCCCCCTTTACCGGGACGCTACGGGAAACATTCAGTACTTC.

The CDR3 sequence is CASSVTGRADTGELFF. Here the CDR3 DNA reads TGTGCCAGCAGCGTGACAGGCCGCGCGGACACCGGGGAGCTGTTTTTT. The chain uses TRBV9 and TRBJ2-2; perhaps TRBD1 as D (6 bases). Trimming took 2 bases from V and 3 from J, leaving 14 bases between them. The CDR3 contains 16 residues. Germline assignment: CDR1 SGDLS and CDR2 YYNGEE.

V usage is TRBV28 and J usage is TRBJ2-7; TRBD1 matches 10 bases. The CDR3 is 15 residues long. V shed 6 bases and J 4 bases; nucleotides not matched to a gene: 9. The V gene's germline CDR1 is MDHEN and CDR2 SYDVKM. CDR3 DNA sequence: TGTGCCAGCAGCCACGGGACAGGGGTACAATACGAGCAGTACTTC. It encodes CASSHGTGVQYEQYF.

This chain joins TRBV5-1 and TRBJ1-1; D ambiguous. This CDR3 contains 17 residues. The V gene lost 1 base and the J gene lost 0 bases, with 16 bases spanning the gap. Germline CDR1 SGHRS, CDR2 YFSETQ. The CDR3 bases are TGCGCCAGCAGCTTGCCACCGGGCCTGAGCCTGAACACTGAAGCTTTCTTT. Translated: CASSLPPGLSLNTEAFF.

This sequence joins TRBV5-5 and TRBJ2-3, with 11 nucleotides matching TRBD1. The CDR3 is 15 residues long. The ends lost 4 bases at V and 3 bases at J; junction bases unmatched: 4. CDR1 is SGHKS, CDR2 YYEKEE, per germline (reference sequence). The CDR3 loop is CASSPDRGRTDTQYF. The CDR3, as DNA: TGTGCCAGCAGCCCGGACAGGGGGCGGACAGATACGCAGTATTTT.

V is TRBV7-8 and J is TRBJ1-5; 10 nucleotides match TRBD1. With 1 base clipped from V and 6 bases from J, the junction kept 3 bases outside the gene matches. Germline V gene data show CDR1 as SGHVS and CDR2 as FQNEAQ. The CDR3 has 15 amino acids. CDR3 residues: CASSLGGQGSQPQHF. Written as DNA, the CDR3 is TGTGCCAGCAGCTTAGGGGGACAGGGGAGTCAGCCCCAGCATTTT.

The rearrangement uses TRBV5-1 and TRBJ1-1, with TRBD1 as a possible D gene (5 bases). The CDR3 has 13 residues. Trimming took 4 bases from V and 4 from J, leaving 11 bases between them. CDR1 SGHRS and CDR2 YFSETQ come from the germline V gene. CDR3 sequence: CASSTWGGTEAFF. CDR3 sequence (DNA): TGCGCCAGCAGCACCTGGGGGGGCACTGAAGCTTTCTTT.

The chain uses TRBV5-1 and TRBJ2-7, with TRBD1 matching 10 bases. J lost 2 bases, V lost 4 bases, and 6 bases had no gene match. Per germline, CDR1 SGHRS and CDR2 YFSETQ. The CDR3 is 15 amino acids. The CDR3 DNA reads as TGCGCCAGCAGCGTACGACAGGGGGCAGCCTACGAGCAGTACTTC. This encodes CASSVRQGAAYEQYF.

The chain has TRBV19 and TRBJ2-1; maybe TRBD1 (6 bases). Germline V gene lookup returns CDR1 LNHDA and CDR2 SQIVND (reference sequence). Trimming shortened V by 6 bases and J by 6 bases, and 21 bases separated the two germline ends. CDR3 length: 16 amino acids. CDR3 residues: CASRSYQGSKSNEQFF. CDR3 DNA: TGTGCCAGTAGGTCTTATCAGGGGTCGAAGAGCAATGAGCAGTTCTTC.